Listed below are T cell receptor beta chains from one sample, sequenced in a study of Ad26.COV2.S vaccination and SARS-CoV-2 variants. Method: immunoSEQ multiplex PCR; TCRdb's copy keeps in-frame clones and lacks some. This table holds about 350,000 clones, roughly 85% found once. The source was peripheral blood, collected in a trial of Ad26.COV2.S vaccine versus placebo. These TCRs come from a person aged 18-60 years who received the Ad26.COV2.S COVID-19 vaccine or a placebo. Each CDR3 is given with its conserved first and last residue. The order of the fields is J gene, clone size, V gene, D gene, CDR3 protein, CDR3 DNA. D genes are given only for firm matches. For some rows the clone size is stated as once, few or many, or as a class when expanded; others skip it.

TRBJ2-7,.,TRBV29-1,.,CSGQVSYEQYF,TGCAGCGGACAGGTCTCCTACGAGCAGTACTTC
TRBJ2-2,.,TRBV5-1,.,CASSGGTTGELFF,TGCGCCAGCAGCGGTGGTACGACCGGGGAGCTGTTTTTT
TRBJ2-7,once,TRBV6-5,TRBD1,CASSRQGAIYEQYF,TGTGCCAGCAGCCGACAGGGGGCGATCTACGAGCAGTACTTC
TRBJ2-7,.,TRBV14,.,CASSPGFYEQYF,TGTGCCAGCAGCCCAGGGTTTTACGAGCAGTACTTC
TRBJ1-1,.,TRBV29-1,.,CSAVGTRDTEAFF,TGCAGCGCTGTTGGCACTCGAGACACTGAAGCTTTCTTT
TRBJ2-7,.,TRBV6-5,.,CASSPPGGSYEQYF,TGTGCCAGCAGCCCCCCTGGGGGCTCCTACGAGCAGTACTTC
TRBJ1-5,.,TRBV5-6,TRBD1,CASSGGTGASNQPQHF,TGTGCCAGCAGCGGTGGGACAGGGGCCTCCAATCAGCCCCAGCATTTT
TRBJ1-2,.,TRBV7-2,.,CASSLSPGDYYGYTF,TGTGCCAGCAGCTTATCACCAGGCGATTACTATGGCTACACCTTC
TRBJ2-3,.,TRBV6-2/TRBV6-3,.,CASSLGALTDTQYF,TGTGCCAGCAGTTTAGGGGCCCTCACAGATACGCAGTATTTT
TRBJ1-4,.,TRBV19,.,CASSHLGRVEANEKLFF,TGTGCCAGTAGTCACCTGGGCAGGGTGGAGGCTAATGAAAAACTGTTTTTT
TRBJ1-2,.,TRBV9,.,CASSLTETYGYTF,TGTGCCAGCAGCCTGACAGAGACCTATGGCTACACCTTC
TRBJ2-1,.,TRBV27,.,CASSTVLRSASSYNEQFF,TGTGCCAGCAGTACAGTTTTGAGGTCAGCGAGCTCCTACAATGAGCAGTTCTTC
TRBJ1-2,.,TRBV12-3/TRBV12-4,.,CASRFYAGYTF,TGTGCCAGCCGATTCTATGCTGGCTACACCTTC
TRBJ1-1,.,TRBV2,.,CASRVDTRTEAFF,TGTGCCAGCAGGGTGGACACCCGCACTGAAGCTTTCTTT
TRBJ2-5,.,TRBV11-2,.,CASSLEWVGGQETQYF,TGTGCCAGCAGCTTAGAGTGGGTCGGAGGGCAAGAGACCCAGTACTTC
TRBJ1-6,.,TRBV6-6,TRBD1,CASSRQGSSYNSPLHF,TGTGCCAGCAGTCGACAGGGCAGTTCCTATAATTCACCCCTCCACTTT
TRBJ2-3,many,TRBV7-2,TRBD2,CASSFSGGETDTQYF,TGTGCCAGCAGCTTCAGCGGGGGGGAAACAGATACGCAGTATTTT
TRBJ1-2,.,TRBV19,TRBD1,CASSKITGTAYGYTF,TGTGCCAGTAGTAAAATCACTGGGACAGCCTATGGCTACACCTTC
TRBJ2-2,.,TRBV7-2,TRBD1,CASSPGQGGTGELFF,TGTGCCAGCAGCCCGGGACAGGGAGGGACCGGGGAGCTGTTTTTT
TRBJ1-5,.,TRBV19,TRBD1,CASSPGQVIHQPQHF,TGTGCCAGTAGCCCCGGACAGGTTATACATCAGCCCCAGCATTTT
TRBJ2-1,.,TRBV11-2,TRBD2,CASSQTVRREVF,TGTGCCAGCAGCCAGACAGTTCGGCGGGAGGTCTTC
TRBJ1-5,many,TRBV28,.,CASSLQVGNQPQHF,TGTGCCAGCAGTTTACAGGTTGGCAATCAGCCCCAGCATTTT
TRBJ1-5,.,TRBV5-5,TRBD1,CASSAGQGFQPQHF,TGTGCCAGCAGCGCCGGACAGGGGTTTCAGCCCCAGCATTTT
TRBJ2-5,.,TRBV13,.,CASSPPRDETQYF,TGTGCCAGCAGCCCCCCCCGGGATGAGACCCAGTACTTC
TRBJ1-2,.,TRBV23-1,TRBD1,CASRTGGSDYGYTF,TGCGCCAGCAGGACAGGGGGGAGTGACTATGGCTACACCTTC
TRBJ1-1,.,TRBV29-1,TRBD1,CSAIYRGSWGTEAFF,TGCAGCGCTATATACAGGGGAAGTTGGGGCACTGAAGCTTTCTTT
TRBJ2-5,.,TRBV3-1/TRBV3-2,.,CASSQFQGETQYF,TGTGCCAGCAGCCAATTCCAGGGGGAGACCCAGTACTTC
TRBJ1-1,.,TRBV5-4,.,CASSLSPGMNTEAFF,TGTGCCAGCAGCTTGTCCCCGGGAATGAACACTGAAGCTTTCTTT
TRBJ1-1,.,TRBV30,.,CAWSVRKGPNTEAFF,TGTGCCTGGAGTGTACGAAAGGGGCCGAACACTGAAGCTTTCTTT
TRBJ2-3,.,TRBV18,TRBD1,CASSPDRGQDTQYF,TGTGCCAGCTCGCCTGACAGGGGGCAAGATACGCAGTATTTT
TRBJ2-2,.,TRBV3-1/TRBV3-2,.,CASSQDTVQGWYTGELFF,TGTGCCAGCAGCCAAGATACGGTACAGGGTTGGTACACCGGGGAGCTGTTTTTT
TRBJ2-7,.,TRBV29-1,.,CSVEVVGQGNEQYF,TGCAGCGTTGAAGTCGTAGGGCAGGGGAACGAGCAGTACTTC
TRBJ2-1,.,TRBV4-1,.,CASSQESGANEQFF,TGCGCCAGCAGCCAAGAGTCCGGGGCCAATGAGCAGTTCTTC
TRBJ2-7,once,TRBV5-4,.,CASSLAGTAYYEQYF,TGTGCCAGCAGCTTGGCTGGGACGGCCTACTACGAGCAGTACTTC
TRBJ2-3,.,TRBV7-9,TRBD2,CASSLGKLAVTDTQYF,TGTGCCAGCAGCTTAGGAAAACTAGCGGTCACAGATACGCAGTATTTT
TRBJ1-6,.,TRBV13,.,CASSLSGAYNSPLHF,TGTGCCAGCAGCTTATCAGGGGCCTATAATTCACCCCTCCACTTT
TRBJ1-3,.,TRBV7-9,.,CASSLERPNTIYF,TGTGCCAGCAGCTTAGAACGGCCAAACACCATATATTTT
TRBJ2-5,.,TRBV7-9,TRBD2,CASSLAPWRGAALETQYF,TGTGCCAGCAGCTTAGCACCCTGGCGGGGGGCAGCCTTGGAGACCCAGTACTTC
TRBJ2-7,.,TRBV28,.,CASSLTRNEQYF,TGTGCCAGCAGCCTGACTAGGAACGAGCAGTACTTC
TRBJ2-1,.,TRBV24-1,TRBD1,CATRGDSSDYNEQFF,TGTGCCACGCGAGGGGACAGTTCGGACTACAATGAGCAGTTCTTC
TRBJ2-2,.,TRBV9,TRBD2,CASSRASGRAVGELFF,TGTGCCAGCAGCCGGGCTAGCGGGAGGGCCGTCGGGGAGCTGTTTTTT
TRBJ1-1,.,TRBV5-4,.,CASSLDRTAGTEAFF,TGTGCCAGCAGCTTGGATAGGACGGCCGGCACTGAAGCTTTCTTT
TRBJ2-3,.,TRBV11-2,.,CASSSWILTDTQYF,TGTGCCAGCAGCTCGTGGATCCTCACAGATACGCAGTATTTT
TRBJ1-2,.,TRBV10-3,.,CAISDQGQSYSGYTF,TGTGCCATCAGTGATCAGGGTCAGAGCTATAGTGGCTACACCTTC
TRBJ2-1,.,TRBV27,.,CASSLGGLGAEQFF,TGTGCCAGCAGTTTAGGGGGACTGGGGGCTGAGCAGTTCTTC
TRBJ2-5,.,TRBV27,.,CASSLKSNQETQYF,TGTGCCAGCAGTTTAAAGTCTAACCAAGAGACCCAGTACTTC
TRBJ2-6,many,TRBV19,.,CASSMESTGANVLTF,TGTGCCAGTAGTATGGAGTCGACTGGGGCCAACGTCCTGACTTTC
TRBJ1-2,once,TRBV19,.,CASSRSTGSNGYTF,TGTGCCAGTAGTAGGTCGACAGGATCTAACGGCTACACCTTC
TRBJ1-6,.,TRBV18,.,CASSPTQVYNSPLHF,TGTGCCAGCTCACCCACACAGGTGTATAATTCACCCCTCCACTTT
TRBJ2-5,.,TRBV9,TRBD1,CASSPRQGIETQYF,TGTGCCAGCAGCCCGCGACAGGGGATAGAGACCCAGTACTTC
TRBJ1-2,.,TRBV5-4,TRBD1,CASSLGTDRGTYGYTF,TGTGCCAGCAGCTTGGGGACCGACAGGGGCACCTATGGCTACACCTTC
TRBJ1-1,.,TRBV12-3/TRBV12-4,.,CASSLERNTEAFF,TGTGCCAGCAGTTTAGAAAGGAACACTGAAGCTTTCTTT
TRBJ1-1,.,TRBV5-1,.,CASSLVYRKNTEAFF,TGCGCCAGCAGCTTGGTTTACAGGAAGAACACTGAAGCTTTCTTT
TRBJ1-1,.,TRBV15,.,CATSRDPNTEAFF,TGTGCCACCAGCAGGGACCCGAACACTGAAGCTTTCTTT
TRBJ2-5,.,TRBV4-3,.,CASSQEAGSRETQYF,TGCGCCAGCAGCCAAGAGGCGGGGAGTCGGGAGACCCAGTACTTC
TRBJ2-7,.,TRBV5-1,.,CASSASGRLSYEQYF,TGCGCCAGCAGCGCGTCGGGACGGCTCTCCTACGAGCAGTACTTC
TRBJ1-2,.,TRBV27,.,CASSLRTPDEGYGYTF,TGTGCCAGCTCGCTACGGACACCGGACGAGGGCTATGGCTACACCTTC
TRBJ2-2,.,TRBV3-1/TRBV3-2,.,CASTQGRTNTGELFF,TGTGCCAGCACCCAAGGGCGGACGAACACCGGGGAGCTGTTTTTT